This TCR beta chain is from a study of blood T cells in healthy people across ages. There are many counts of this clonotype. Through a sample-barcoded 5' primer and a J-beta primer mix, a second PCR was run for roughly 6 to 12 cycles. TCRdb called the 5' RACE reads again in MiXCR, with one record for every CDR3 protein. The profile covers just under 550,000 distinct CDR3 sequences, with about 24% appearing a single time and 7.5% to 9% taken by the ten largest. The CDR3 is 14 residues long. V lost 5 bases and J 2 bases, leaving 10 bases between the germline ends. Germline CDR1 is MNHEY and CDR2 is SVGAGI. The same data also contributed to another study, on T cells of mothers and their children.

Sequencing was done on a sample of blood. The source is a boy between 10 and 17 years old in good health. The V and J genes are TRBV6-5 and TRBJ2-1; D gene unclear. In DNA form, the CDR3 reads TGTGCCAGCAGTGACTTCGGACCCTACAATGAGCAGTTCTTC. Translating it yields CASSDFGPYNEQFF.